This TCR beta chain was captured in a study of blood T cells in healthy people across ages (dated by TCRdb to the mid-2010s). About the investigation overall: Template switching captured roughly one uniquely barcoded TCR beta cDNA molecule per two T cells in model experiments. To track age-related changes in TCR beta repertoire diversity, the study relied on deep sequencing normalized with unique cDNA molecular identifiers. Four age groups were formed from the donors: young (average approximately 15 years), middle-aged (just under 40), aged (62) and long-lived (more than 75). To avoid experimental bias, donors of different ages were spread randomly across the sequencing lanes. The study analyzed two additional independent replicas of 1 million unique cDNA reads from the same blood draw for two donors, one aged 18 to 29 and one aged 80 or older.

The library was made by 5' RACE. Sequencer: Illumina HiSeq 2500. A second about 7 to 11 cycle PCR used a sample-barcoded 5' primer and a J-beta primer mix. A template-switch 5' adaptor carrying 12 random nucleotides introduced a unique molecular identifier onto each TCR beta cDNA molecule. Each sample yielded at least 2.5 million CDR3-containing paired-end reads. The Mint cDNA synthesis kit, primed by a TRBC-specific oligonucleotide, was used to synthesize first-strand cDNA from all RNA. Following uracil-DNA glycosylase treatment, all cDNA underwent a first 18-cycle PCR with the universal primers M1SS and BC2_uni_R. As for the original processing: For normalization, 1 million high-quality reads were randomly selected from each sample, with every read carrying a distinct molecular identifier. Instead of being binned into consensus sequences, reads with shared molecular identifiers were discarded. CDR3 identification, clonotype clustering and error correction used MiTCR with a Q25 quality threshold and the strictest error-elimination algorithm. Lower-bound total TCR beta diversity was estimated with a nonparametric unseen species model using Euler transformation. Through fastp at Q25 and MiXCR, TCRdb rebuilt clones from the public reads, retaining in-frame beta chains. Entries that share a CDR3 protein sequence are merged under the most common genes and DNA. What appears here as the V and J calls and clone size reflects TCRdb's work, not the paper's. This sample comprises 1.5 million to 2 million distinct CDR3 sequences, about 28% of them detected only once. The top ten constitute 7% to 9% of the sample.

V is cut by 2 bases and J by 2 bases, and the space between the germline ends is 13 bases. The CDR3 covers 16 residues, taking in both the cysteine and the phenylalanine. Just CDR3 DNA is preserved here, 48 bases in frame from base 1. CDR1 is given as SGHAT and CDR2 as FQNNGV, both from the germline V gene. As to this clonotype: This receptor's antigen is unknown. No quality values exist for individual bases; no much larger clone is one base distant.

Donors were a few dozen systemically healthy Caucasian individuals from Russia aged 6 to 90 years. Each donor gave roughly 11 milliliters of peripheral blood, drawn into EDTA-treated Vacutainer tubes. PBMCs were isolated by Ficoll-Paque density-gradient centrifugation, with at least 7 million obtained per sample. Total RNA, at least 5.5 micrograms per sample, was extracted from PBMCs with Trizol reagent. For every donor, flow cytometry on a PBMC aliquot measured the percentage of naive CD45RAhigh/CD27high T cells. General findings and caveats noted by the study authors: Estimates of total diversity from one million sequenced T cells were regarded as lower bounds and underestimates. The percentage of naive T cells measured by flow cytometry correlated strongly with observed TCR beta diversity. Conclusive comparison of naive and antigen-experienced compartments was prevented by the profiling of bulk unsorted PBMCs. The long-lived group showed more naive CD4+ T cells, fewer expanded clones and increased TCR diversity than the aged group, suggesting age selection. Because the CMV infection status of the donors was unknown, age-related changes in expanded clonotypes may potentially have been confounded. Observed TCR beta diversity per million T cells fell roughly linearly with age, and a significant reduction was already apparent by age roughly 40.

Sequencing input: blood. The chain links TRBV11-2 with TRBJ1-5; 6 matching bases give a weak D call of TRBD1. This receptor was identified in a woman aged 30 to 39 in good health. The DNA sequence is given as TGTGCCAGCAGCTTAAATGGGGGCGATGGCAATCAGCCCCAGCATTTT. It specifies CASSLNGGDGNQPQHF.